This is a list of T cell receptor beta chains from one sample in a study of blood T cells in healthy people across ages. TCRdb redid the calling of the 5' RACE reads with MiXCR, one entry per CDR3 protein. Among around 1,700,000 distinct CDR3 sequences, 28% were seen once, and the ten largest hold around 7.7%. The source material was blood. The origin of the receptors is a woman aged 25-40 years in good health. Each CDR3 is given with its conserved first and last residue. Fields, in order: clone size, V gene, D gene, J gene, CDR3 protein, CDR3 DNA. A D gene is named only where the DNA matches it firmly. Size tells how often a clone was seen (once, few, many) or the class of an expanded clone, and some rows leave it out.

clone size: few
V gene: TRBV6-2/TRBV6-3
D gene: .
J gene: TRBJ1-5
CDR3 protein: CASSYQVTNQPQHF
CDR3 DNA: TGTGCCAGCAGTTATCAAGTAACGAATCAGCCCCAGCATTTT

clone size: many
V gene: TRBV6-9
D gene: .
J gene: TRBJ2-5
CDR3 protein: CASSYEQTQETQYF
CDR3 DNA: TGTGCCAGCAGTTATGAACAGACCCAAGAGACCCAGTACTTC

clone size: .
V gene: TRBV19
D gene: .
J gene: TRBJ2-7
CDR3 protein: CASRIGSRVEQYF
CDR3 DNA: TGTGCCAGTAGGATAGGGTCCAGAGTCGAGCAGTACTTC

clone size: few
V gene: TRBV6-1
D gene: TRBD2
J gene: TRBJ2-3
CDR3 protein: CASSEPFLAGGADTQYF
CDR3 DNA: TGTGCCAGCAGTGAACCGTTTCTAGCGGGAGGAGCAGATACGCAGTATTTT

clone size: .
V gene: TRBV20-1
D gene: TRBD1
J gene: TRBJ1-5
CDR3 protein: CSARGLPQGAGSNQPQHF
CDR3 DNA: TGCAGTGCTAGAGGCTTACCGCAGGGGGCTGGGAGCAATCAGCCCCAGCATTTT

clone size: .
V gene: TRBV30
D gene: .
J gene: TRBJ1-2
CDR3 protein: CAWGQEVYGYTF
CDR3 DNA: TGTGCCTGGGGGCAGGAGGTCTATGGTTACACCTTC

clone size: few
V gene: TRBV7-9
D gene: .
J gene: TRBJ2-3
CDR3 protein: CASSWYQYFTDTQYF
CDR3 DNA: TGTGCCAGCAGCTGGTATCAGTATTTCACAGATACGCAGTATTTT

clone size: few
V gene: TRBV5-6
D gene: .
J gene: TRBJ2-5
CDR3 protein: CASSPRVGVGETQYF
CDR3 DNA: TGTGCCAGCAGCCCCCGGGTGGGGGTGGGAGAGACCCAGTACTTC

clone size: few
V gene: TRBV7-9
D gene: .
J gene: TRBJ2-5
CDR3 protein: CASSLSGPNQETQYF
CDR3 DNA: TGTGCCAGCAGCTTATCGGGACCGAACCAAGAGACCCAGTACTTC

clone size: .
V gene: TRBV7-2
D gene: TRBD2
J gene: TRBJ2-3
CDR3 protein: CASSYTAGVLTDTQYF
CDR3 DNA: TGTGCCAGCAGCTACACAGCGGGAGTCCTCACAGATACGCAGTATTTT

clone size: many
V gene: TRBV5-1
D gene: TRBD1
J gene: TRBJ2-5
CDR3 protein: CASSLGQGSGETQYF
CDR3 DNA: TGCGCCAGCAGCTTGGGACAGGGGTCCGGGGAGACCCAGTACTTC

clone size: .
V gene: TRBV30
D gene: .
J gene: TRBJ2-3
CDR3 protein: CAWTGARRGTQYF
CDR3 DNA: TGTGCCTGGACGGGGGCCAGGCGAGGTACGCAGTATTTT

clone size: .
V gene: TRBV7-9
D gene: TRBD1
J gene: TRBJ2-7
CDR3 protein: CASRHGTGSCEQYF
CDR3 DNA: TGTGCCAGCCGTCACGGGACAGGATCCTGCGAGCAGTACTTC

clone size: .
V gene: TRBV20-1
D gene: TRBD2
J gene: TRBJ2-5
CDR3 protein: CSARGGLVETQYF
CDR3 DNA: TGCAGTGCTAGAGGAGGACTAGTGGAGACCCAGTACTTC

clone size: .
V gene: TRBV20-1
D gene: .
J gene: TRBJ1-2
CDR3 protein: CSARLRGRGYGYTF
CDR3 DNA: TGCAGTGCTAGATTACGGGGGCGAGGATATGGCTACACCTTC

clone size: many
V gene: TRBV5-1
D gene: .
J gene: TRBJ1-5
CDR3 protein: CASSLDSGSNQPQHF
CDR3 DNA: TGCGCCAGCAGCTTGGACAGTGGGTCCAATCAGCCCCAGCATTTT

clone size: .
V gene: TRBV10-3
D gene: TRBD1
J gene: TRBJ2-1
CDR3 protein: CAIRPGTGFRSYNEQFF
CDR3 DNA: TGTGCCATCAGGCCCGGGACAGGGTTTAGGTCCTACAATGAGCAGTTCTTC

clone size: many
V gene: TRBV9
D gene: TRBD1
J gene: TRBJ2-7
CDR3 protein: CASSVGTGFSYEQYF
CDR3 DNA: TGTGCCAGCAGCGTAGGGACAGGGTTCTCCTACGAGCAGTACTTC

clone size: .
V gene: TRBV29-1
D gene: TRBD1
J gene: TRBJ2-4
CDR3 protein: CSVEDGTGRIQYF
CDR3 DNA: TGCAGCGTTGAAGATGGGACAGGGCGCATTCAGTACTTC

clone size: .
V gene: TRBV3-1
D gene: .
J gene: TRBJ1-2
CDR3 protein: CASSQLNRGYTF
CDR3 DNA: TGTGCCAGCAGCCAACTTAACCGGGGCTACACCTTC

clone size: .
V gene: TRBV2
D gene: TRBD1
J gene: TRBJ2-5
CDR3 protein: CASRAIPGQGLETQYF
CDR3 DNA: TGTGCCAGCAGAGCTATTCCGGGACAGGGGCTAGAGACCCAGTACTTC

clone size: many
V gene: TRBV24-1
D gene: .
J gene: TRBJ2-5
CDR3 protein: CATSDRGSQETQYF
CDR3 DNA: TGTGCCACCAGCGACCGGGGAAGCCAAGAGACCCAGTACTTC

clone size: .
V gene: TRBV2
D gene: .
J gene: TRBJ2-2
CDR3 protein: CASRSEGNTGELFF
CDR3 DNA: TGTGCCAGCAGGAGCGAGGGAAACACCGGGGAGCTGTTTTTT

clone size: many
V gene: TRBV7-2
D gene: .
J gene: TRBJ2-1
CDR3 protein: CASSLGFREQFF
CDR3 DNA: TGTGCCAGCAGCTTAGGCTTCCGTGAGCAGTTCTTC

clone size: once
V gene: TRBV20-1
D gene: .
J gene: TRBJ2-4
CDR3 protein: CSASVAVKGKNIQYF
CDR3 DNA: TGCAGTGCTAGTGTGGCAGTCAAGGGCAAAAACATTCAGTACTTC

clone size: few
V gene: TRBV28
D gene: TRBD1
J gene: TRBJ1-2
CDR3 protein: CASSFTGQGGGYTF
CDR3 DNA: TGTGCCAGCAGTTTCACCGGACAGGGAGGTGGCTACACCTTC

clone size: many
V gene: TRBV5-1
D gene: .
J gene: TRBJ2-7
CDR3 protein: CASSLARTLGTLSFEQYF
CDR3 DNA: TGCGCCAGCAGCTTGGCGCGGACCCTCGGGACACTTTCTTTCGAGCAGTACTTC

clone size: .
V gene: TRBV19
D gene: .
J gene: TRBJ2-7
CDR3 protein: CASSMGHKYEQYF
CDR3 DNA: TGTGCCAGTAGTATGGGACACAAATACGAGCAGTACTTC

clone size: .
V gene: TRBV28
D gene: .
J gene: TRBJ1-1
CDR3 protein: CASRGDTGPSEAFF
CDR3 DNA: TGTGCCAGCAGGGGGGACACTGGTCCCTCTGAAGCTTTCTTT

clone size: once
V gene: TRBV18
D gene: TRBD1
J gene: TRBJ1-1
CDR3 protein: CASSPRTGVTNTEAFF
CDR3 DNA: TGTGCCAGCTCACCGAGAACAGGGGTGACGAACACTGAAGCTTTCTTT

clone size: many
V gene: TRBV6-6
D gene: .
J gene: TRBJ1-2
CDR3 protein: CASSYFPAGDHPDGYTF
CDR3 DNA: TGTGCCAGCAGTTACTTCCCCGCAGGGGACCACCCGGACGGCTACACCTTC

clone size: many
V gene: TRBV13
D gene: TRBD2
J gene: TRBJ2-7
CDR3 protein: CASSPRDRGLAGVPYEQYF
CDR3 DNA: TGTGCCAGCAGCCCAAGGGACCGCGGACTAGCGGGAGTCCCCTACGAGCAGTACTTC

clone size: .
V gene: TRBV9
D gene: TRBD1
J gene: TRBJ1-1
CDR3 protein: CASSVRGQDTEVFF
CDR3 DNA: TGTGCCAGCAGCGTTAGGGGGCAGGACACTGAAGTTTTCTTT

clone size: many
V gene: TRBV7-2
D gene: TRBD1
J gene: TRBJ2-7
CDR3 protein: CASSPWTGIGSYEQYF
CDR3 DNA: TGTGCCAGCAGCCCATGGACAGGGATCGGCTCCTACGAGCAGTACTTC

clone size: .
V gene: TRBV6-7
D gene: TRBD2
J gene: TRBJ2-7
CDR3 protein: CANKNRGDRKAGGPYEQYF
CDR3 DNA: TGTGCCAACAAAAATCGAGGGGACAGAAAAGCGGGAGGGCCCTACGAGCAGTACTTC

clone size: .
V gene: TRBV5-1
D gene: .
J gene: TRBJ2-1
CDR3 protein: CASSPEGGTYNEQFF
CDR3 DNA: TGCGCCAGCAGCCCCGAGGGGGGCACCTACAATGAGCAGTTCTTC

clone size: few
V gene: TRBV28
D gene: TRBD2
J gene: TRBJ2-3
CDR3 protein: CASSLTGGSSAQQYF
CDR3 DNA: TGTGCCAGCAGTTTAACGGGGGGGTCTTCCGCCCAGCAGTATTTT

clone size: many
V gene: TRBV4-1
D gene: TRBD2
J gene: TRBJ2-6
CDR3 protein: CASSQDIAGGYGANVLTF
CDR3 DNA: TGCGCCAGCAGCCAAGATATAGCGGGGGGGTACGGGGCCAACGTCCTGACTTTC

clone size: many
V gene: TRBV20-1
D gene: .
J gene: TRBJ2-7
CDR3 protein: CSARDPVRDEQYF
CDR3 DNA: TGCAGTGCTAGAGATCCAGTTCGGGACGAGCAGTACTTC

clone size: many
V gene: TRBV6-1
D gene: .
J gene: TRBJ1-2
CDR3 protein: CASSVDALSGILTGYTF
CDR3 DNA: TGTGCCAGCAGTGTCGATGCGCTCAGTGGCATCCTAACCGGCTACACCTTC

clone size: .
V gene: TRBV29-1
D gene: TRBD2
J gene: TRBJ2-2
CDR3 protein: CSGTGGTGERFF
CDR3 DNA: TGCAGCGGTACCGGGGGGACCGGGGAGCGGTTTTTT

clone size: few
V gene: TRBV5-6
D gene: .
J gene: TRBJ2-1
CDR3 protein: CASSLYPRPAGGKVYNEQFF
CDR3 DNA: TGTGCCAGCAGCTTATATCCAAGACCAGCGGGCGGGAAGGTCTACAATGAGCAGTTCTTC

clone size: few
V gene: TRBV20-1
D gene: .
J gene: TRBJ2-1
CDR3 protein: CSARERGSYNEQFF
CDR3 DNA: TGCAGTGCTAGAGAACGGGGGTCCTACAATGAGCAGTTCTTC

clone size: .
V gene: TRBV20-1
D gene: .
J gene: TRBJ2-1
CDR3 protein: CSSRDLHNEQFF
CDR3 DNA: TGCAGTAGCCGGGACCTACACAATGAGCAGTTCTTC

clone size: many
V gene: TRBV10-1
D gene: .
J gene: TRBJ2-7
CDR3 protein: CASSESLTTYEQYF
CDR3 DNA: TGCGCCAGCAGTGAGTCGTTAACCACCTACGAGCAGTACTTC

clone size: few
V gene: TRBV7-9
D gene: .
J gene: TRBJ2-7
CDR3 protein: CASSPQRAAYEQYF
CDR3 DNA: TGTGCCAGCAGCCCCCAACGGGCCGCCTACGAGCAGTACTTC

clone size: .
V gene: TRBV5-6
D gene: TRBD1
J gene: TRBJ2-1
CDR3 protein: CASSLVRDRGNEQFF
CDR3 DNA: TGTGCCAGCAGCTTGGTAAGGGACAGGGGTAATGAGCAGTTCTTC

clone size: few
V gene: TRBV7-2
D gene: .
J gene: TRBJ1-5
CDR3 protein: CASSLTHRDTVGNQPQHF
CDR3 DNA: TGTGCCAGCAGCTTAACTCACCGGGACACCGTTGGGAATCAGCCCCAGCATTTT

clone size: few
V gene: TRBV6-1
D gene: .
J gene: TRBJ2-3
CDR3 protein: CASSPIILFSTDTQYF
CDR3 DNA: TGTGCCAGCAGCCCGATTATTTTGTTTAGCACAGATACGCAGTATTTT

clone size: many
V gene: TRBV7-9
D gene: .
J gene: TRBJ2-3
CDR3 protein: CASSLDLDTQYF
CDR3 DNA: TGTGCCAGCAGCCTCGATCTAGATACGCAGTATTTT

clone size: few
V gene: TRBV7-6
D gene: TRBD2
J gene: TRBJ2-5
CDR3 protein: CASRGLAGGKEETQYF
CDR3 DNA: TGTGCCAGCAGAGGACTAGCGGGGGGAAAGGAAGAGACCCAGTACTTC

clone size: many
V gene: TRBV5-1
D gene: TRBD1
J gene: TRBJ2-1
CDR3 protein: CASSRPGGYNEQFF
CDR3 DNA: TGCGCCAGCAGCCGCCCAGGGGGATACAATGAGCAGTTCTTC

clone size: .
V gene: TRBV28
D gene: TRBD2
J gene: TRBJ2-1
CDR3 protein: CASSLREGLYQFF
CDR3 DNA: TGTGCCAGCAGTTTACGGGAGGGCCTCTATCAGTTCTTC

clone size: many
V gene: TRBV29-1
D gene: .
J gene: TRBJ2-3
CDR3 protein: CSVEPTSTDTQYF
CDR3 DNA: TGCAGCGTTGAACCAACTAGCACAGATACGCAGTATTTT

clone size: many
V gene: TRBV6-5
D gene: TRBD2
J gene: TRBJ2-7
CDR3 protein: CASSRRLASGEQYF
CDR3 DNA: TGTGCCAGCAGCCGTCGACTAGCATCTGGCGAGCAGTACTTC